This TCR beta chain was identified during a study of cytomegalovirus exposure and HLA in healthy donors. V was clipped by 3 bases and J by 7 bases, with 10 bases between them. Per germline, CDR1 SGDLS and CDR2 YYNGEE. The CDR3 totals 13 residues. 60 Vbeta and 13 Jbeta primers were used in PCR. Only in-frame clones appear in the TCRdb table, and some are missing; sequencing was by immunoSEQ multiplex PCR. The repertoire includes 65,000 or so clones, about 80% of them detected once, and 3% to 4% sits in the top ten. The chain is built from TRBV9 and TRBJ1-4; D call uncertain. Sequencing used PBMCs. This receptor was obtained from a woman between 35 and 50 years old in good health and CMV-seropositive. The DNA of the CDR3 is TGTGCCAGCAGCGCCTCCTTCGGTGAAAAACTGTTTTTT. Translated, it gives CASSASFGEKLFF.